This TCR beta chain was recovered during a study of CD8 T cells in Susac syndrome. The RNA input was roughly 0.45 to 1 ug, and it was reverse transcribed with random hexamers. Coverage of TCR beta CDR3 amplification by immunoSEQ multiplex PCR extended to 54 Vbeta and 13 Jbeta. TCRdb re-called the immunoSEQ multiplex PCR reads with MiXCR, one entry per CDR3 protein. Here the sample spans under 200,000 distinct CDR3 sequences, 92% being singletons. This CDR3 comprises 12 residues. V was pared by 8 bases and J by 8 bases, with 10 bases between. Germline-derived CDR1 and CDR2 are MNHEY and SVGEGT. TCR beta was sequenced from blood CD8+ and CD4+ T cells. Healthy donors, matched for age and sex, constituted the control group.

The clonotype comes from a human donor in good health. What was sequenced was CD4+ T cells from PBMCs. V and J are TRBV6-2 or TRBV6-3 and TRBJ1-6; TRBD1 is a possible D gene (5 bases). Here the CDR3 reads CASQPRDSPLHF. CDR3 in DNA: TGTGCCAGCCAGCCCAGGGATTCACCCCTCCACTTT.